Presented here are 32 T cell receptor beta chains from one specimen sequenced in a study of cytomegalovirus exposure and HLA in healthy donors. Amplification used 60 Vbeta primers and 13 Jbeta primers. This table comes from immunoSEQ multiplex PCR, and its TCRdb copy is limited to in-frame clones, with some not included. The table records about 160,000 clones, roughly 84% of them present only once. Input material: PBMCs. These receptors all stem from a man aged 50 or older in good health and CMV-seropositive.

This clone was counted a few times. The rearrangement uses TRBV7-3 and TRBJ2-3, with D maybe TRBD2 (5 bases). Trimming stripped 0 bases from V and 3 bases from J, with 25 bases between. CDR3 length equals 20 residues. Germline assignment: CDR1 SGHTA and CDR2 FQGTGA. Here the CDR3 reads CASSLTPLGEISQDTDTQYF. The CDR3 DNA sequence: TGTGCCAGCAGCTTAACGCCCCTTGGGGAGATTAGTCAGGATACAGATACGCAGTATTTT.

The chain is built from TRBV7-9 and TRBJ2-7; D is unresolved. Per germline, CDR1 SEHNR and CDR2 FQNEAQ (reference sequence). The ends were cut back, 4 bases at V and 2 bases at J, with 18 bases in the middle. The CDR3 sequence is 16 residues long. The CDR3 loop reads CASSSNSELQAYEQYV. The CDR3 nucleotides are TGTGCCAGCAGCTCCAACTCCGAACTACAAGCCTACGAGCAGTACGTC.

V usage is TRBV5-4 and J usage is TRBJ2-1; possible D gene TRBD1, 6 bases. Trimming took off 0 bases at V and 0 bases at J, with 7 bases between the two ends. In germline, CDR1 is SGHNT, CDR2 YYREEE (reference sequence). This CDR3 region has 15 residues. The CDR3 loop is CASSLDRDSYNEQFF. In DNA, the CDR3 is TGTGCCAGCAGCTTGGACAGGGACTCCTACAATGAGCAGTTCTTC. Drawing the rest from reference TRBV5-4 and TRBJ2-1, the complete variable domain is ETGVTQSPTHLIKTRGQQVTLRCSSQSGHNTVSWYQQALGQGPQFIFQYYREEENGRGNFPPRFSGLQFPNYSSELNVNALELDDSALYLCASSLDRDSYNEQFFGPGTRLTVL.

V and J are TRBV2 and TRBJ2-3, with D uncertain. CDR3 size: 14 residues. V was trimmed by 2 bases and J by 2 bases, leaving 8 bases between them. Germline CDR1 and CDR2: SNHLY and FYNNEI. The CDR3 coding sequence is TGTGCCAGCAGTGAAAGGCAGGACACAGATACGCAGTATTTT. Protein sequence: CASSERQDTDTQYF.

V and J are TRBV27 and TRBJ1-4; 8 bases are shared with TRBD1. The V and J ends lost 5 bases and 4 bases, in that order; junction bases with no gene match: 3. The length of the CDR3 is 14 residues. From germline, CDR1 is MNHEY and CDR2 SMNVEV (reference sequence). The chain's CDR3 is CASSAQGVNEKLFF. The CDR3 coding sequence is TGTGCCAGCAGTGCACAGGGGGTTAATGAAAAACTGTTTTTT.

The rearrangement links TRBV28 to TRBJ1-3; D not resolved. Germline loops: CDR1 MDHEN, CDR2 SYDVKM. The CDR3 has 15 amino acids. The V gene lost 5 bases and the J gene lost 0 bases, with 11 bases spanning the gap. The CDR3 DNA follows: TGTGCCAGCAGTCGGAGTCGTTTCTCTGGAAACACCATATATTTT. This gives the protein CASSRSRFSGNTIYF.

The chain joins TRBV2 to TRBJ2-1; the match to TRBD1 covers 9 bases. V was pared by 11 bases and J by 7 bases, with 9 bases of the junction left unmatched. This CDR3 has 13 residues. The germline V gene has CDR1 SNHLY and CDR2 FYNNEI. The CDR3 DNA sequence: TGTGCCTGCACCGGGACAGGGCCAAATGAGCAGTTCTTC. This sequence encodes CACTGTGPNEQFF.

This chain uses TRBV29-1 with TRBJ1-2; TRBD1 matches at 7 bases. The germline V gene encodes CDR1 SQVTM and CDR2 ANQGSEA. V lost 4 bases and J lost 4; bases outside the gene matches: 6. CDR3 length: 13 amino acids. DNA of the CDR3: TGCAGCGTTGCTGCGACAGGGAGCTATGGCTACACCTTC. It yields the protein CSVAATGSYGYTF.

The V and J genes are TRBV14 and TRBJ2-1; the D gene is possibly TRBD1 (5 bases). Trimming pared 2 bases from V and 9 bases from J, leaving 11 bases between. CDR1 and CDR2 from the germline V gene are SGHDN and FVKESK. This CDR3 is 13 amino acids long. The CDR3 coding sequence is TGTGCCAGCAGCCAAAGGGGTGGGCGTGAGCAGTTCTTC. Amino acids: CASSQRGGREQFF.

This clone was observed a handful of times. The chain uses TRBV19 and TRBJ1-3, with 7 positions matching TRBD1. This CDR3 comprises 14 residues. Germline trimming cut 9 bases from V and 6 bases from J; bases unmatched to any gene: 11. CDR1 LNHDA and CDR2 SQIVND come from the germline V gene (reference sequence). DNA for the CDR3: TGTGCCAGCTCGACAGGGTTCAACGAAAACACCATATATTTT. This codes for CASSTGFNENTIYF.

V is TRBV7-2 and J is TRBJ2-1, with 9 positions matching TRBD2. The V gene end was trimmed by 3 bases and the J gene end by 8 bases; junction bases not matched to a gene: 8. This CDR3 contains 15 residues. CDR1 and CDR2 from the germline V gene are SGHTA and FQGNSA. The CDR3 DNA sequence: TGTGCCAGCAGCTTGTCTAGCGGGAATGCCGATGAGCAGTTCTTC. Translated: CASSLSSGNADEQFF.

The chain joins TRBV4-1 to TRBJ2-3; D may be TRBD1 (5 bases). The CDR3 loop spans 12 amino acids. Between the trimmed V and J ends, which lost 8 bases and 1 base, there was a span of 7 bases. Germline V gene sequence: CDR1 MGHRA, CDR2 YSYEKL. The CDR3 sequence: CASGAGTDTQYF. CDR3 in DNA: TGCGCCAGCGGGGCCGGCACAGATACGCAGTATTTT.

The genes are TRBV18 and TRBJ1-1, with a tentative D call TRBD1 (5 bases). From germline, CDR1 is KGHSH and CDR2 LQKENI. Trimming shortened V by 2 bases and J by 2 bases, and 9 bases separated the two germline ends. The CDR3 extends over 14 amino acids. The CDR3 DNA follows: TGTGCCAGCTCACCAGGCAGGACAAACACTGAAGCTTTCTTT. This sequence encodes CASSPGRTNTEAFF.

CDR3 sequence (DNA): TGCAGCGTTGAGGCTAGACACCGGGGGACTGAAGCTTTCTTT. Its translation: CSVEARHRGTEAFF. The rearrangement uses TRBV29-1 and TRBJ1-1; D might be TRBD1 (5 bases). CDR1 SQVTM and CDR2 ANQGSEA come from the germline V gene. V lost 3 bases, J lost 5 bases, and 16 bases lay in between. The CDR3 has 14 amino acids.

The rearrangement uses TRBV5-8 and TRBJ1-5; D ambiguous. The CDR3 extends over 13 amino acids. Trimming left V 4 bases short and J 3 bases short, with 8 bases between. Germline values: CDR1 SGHTS, CDR2 YDEGEE. CDR3 amino acids: CASSTNFNQPQHF. In DNA, the CDR3 is TGTGCCAGCAGCACCAACTTCAATCAGCCCCAGCATTTT.

The count of this clone is one. The chain is built from TRBV23-1 and TRBJ2-7; 7 bases are a match to TRBD1. TRBV23-1 is an ORF; its function is uncertain. This CDR3 region has 15 residues. The V gene end was trimmed by 6 bases and the J gene end by 1 base; junction bases not matched to a gene: 9. CDR3 sequence (DNA): TGCGCCAGCAGCCCCGGGACAGAGAAATCCTACGAGCAGTACGTC. Amino acids: CASSPGTEKSYEQYV.

V usage is TRBV12-5 and J usage is TRBJ2-1; D remains unclear. This CDR3 is built from 12 residues. V was clipped by 6 bases and J by 5 bases, with 8 bases between them. CDR1 LGHNT and CDR2 FRNRAP come from the germline V gene. For the CDR3, the DNA is TGTGCTAGTGGCTTTTCCCACAATGAGCAGTTCTTC. It yields the protein CASGFSHNEQFF.

The chain carries TRBV19 and TRBJ1-2; D is ambiguous. Trimming removed 3 bases at V and 5 bases at J, with 16 bases between. Per the germline V gene, CDR1 is LNHDA and CDR2 is SQIVND (reference sequence). The CDR3 is made up of 15 amino acids. The CDR3 spells CASSIDGRREYGYTF. CDR3 nucleotide sequence: TGTGCCAGTAGTATCGATGGCCGGAGGGAGTATGGCTACACCTTC.

The chain has TRBV7-3 and TRBJ1-1; possibly TRBD1 for D (6 bases). Germline V gene lookup returns CDR1 SGHTA and CDR2 FQGTGA. The CDR3 is 14 residues long. The germline V and J ends were trimmed by 5 bases and 1 base, with 11 bases remaining between them. This CDR3 reads CASSPGHPNTEAFF. Here the CDR3 DNA reads TGTGCCAGCAGCCCGGGACACCCGAACACTGAAGCTTTCTTT.

The count of this clone is one. V and J are TRBV6-5 and TRBJ1-1, with 7 bases lining up with TRBD1. Germline CDR1 is MNHEY and CDR2 is SVGAGI. The CDR3 totals 15 residues. J was trimmed by 1 base and V by 4 bases; bases with no gene match: 6. CDR3 residues: CASSSDQGGNTEAFF. Here the CDR3 DNA reads TGTGCCAGCAGTTCGGATCAGGGGGGGAACACTGAAGCTTTCTTT.

The chain joins TRBV7-6 to TRBJ1-3, with 8 bases that match TRBD1. V was pared by 1 base and J by 3 bases, with 8 bases of the junction left unmatched. The CDR3 spans 17 residues. CDR1 SGHVS and CDR2 FNYEAQ come from the germline V gene. The CDR3 region is CASSLGAQGASGNTIYF. The CDR3 nucleotides are TGTGCCAGCAGCTTAGGGGCCCAGGGGGCCAGTGGAAACACCATATATTTT.

The table lists this clone with a count of one. V usage is TRBV28 and J usage is TRBJ1-2, with 8 bases identical to TRBD1. J was trimmed by 0 bases and V by 1 base; bases with no gene match: 10. Germline CDR1 and CDR2: MDHEN and SYDVKM. The CDR3 length is 18 residues. CDR3 residues: CASSLFGTGPNSNYGYTF. For the CDR3, the DNA is TGTGCCAGCAGTTTATTTGGGACAGGACCTAATTCTAACTATGGCTACACCTTC.

The rearrangement links TRBV4-2 to TRBJ2-5; 9 nucleotides align to TRBD2. This CDR3 is built from 20 residues. Per germline, CDR1 LGHNA and CDR2 YNFKEQ. Trimming removed 0 bases from V and 4 bases from J; junction bases left unmatched: 18. The CDR3 region is CASSQDQLAGGGIGRETQYF. The CDR3 nucleotides read TGTGCCAGCAGCCAAGATCAACTAGCGGGCGGAGGGATAGGGCGAGAGACCCAGTACTTC.

The CDR3 spells CASRLRGNQPQHF. The CDR3 DNA reads TGTGCCAGCAGACTTCGAGGCAATCAGCCCCAGCATTTT. This sequence joins TRBV6-5 and TRBJ1-5; no firm D call. V dropped 6 bases and J dropped 2 bases, with 8 bases sitting between them. There are 13 residues in the CDR3. The germline CDR1 and CDR2 sequences are MNHEY and SVGAGI.

The chain combines TRBV9 with TRBJ2-7; TRBD1 agrees at 7 bases. The CDR3 totals 14 residues. The trim removed 2 bases at V and 1 base at J, leaving 3 bases unmatched. The germline CDR1 and CDR2 sequences are SGDLS and YYNGEE. CDR3 nucleotides: TGTGCCAGCAGCGTTGGGGGACAGTCCTACGAGCAGTACTTC. This codes for CASSVGGQSYEQYF.

This rearrangement joins TRBV6-5 to TRBJ2-1; D perhaps matches TRBD1 (6 bases). This CDR3 is built from 15 residues. Germline CDR1 reads MNHEY; CDR2 reads SVGAGI. V dropped 4 bases and J dropped 2 bases, with 12 bases sitting between them. The CDR3 reads CASSSGQRAYNEQFF. For the CDR3, the DNA is TGTGCCAGCAGTTCAGGACAGAGGGCCTACAATGAGCAGTTCTTC.

Written as DNA, the CDR3 is TGTGCCAGCAGTCTAGGGCCTAGCTCCGGGCACAATGAGCAGTTCTTC. Translated: CASSLGPSSGHNEQFF. The chain has TRBV6-6 and TRBJ2-1; the D gene is possibly TRBD2 (5 bases). CDR3 length: 16 amino acids. Germline loops: CDR1 MNHNY, CDR2 SVGAGI (reference sequence). V lost 5 bases and J 5 bases, leaving 19 bases between the germline ends.

CDR3 amino acids: CASSVDPGRDSPLHF. The CDR3 DNA is TGTGCCAGCAGCGTAGATCCAGGGAGGGATTCACCCCTCCACTTT. The chain recombines TRBV9 with TRBJ1-6, with D perhaps TRBD1 (5 bases). Germline V gene data show CDR1 as SGDLS and CDR2 as YYNGEE. V was cut by 0 bases and J by 8 bases, with 12 bases left in between. The CDR3 loop spans 15 amino acids.

This chain joins TRBV6-5 and TRBJ1-2; the D is unclear. Trimming removed 2 bases from V and 3 bases from J, with 7 bases in between. The CDR3 has 13 residues. CDR1 and CDR2 (germline): MNHEY, SVGAGI. The CDR3 DNA sequence: TGTGCCAGCAGTTACACGGTACACTATGGCTACACCTTC. This codes for CASSYTVHYGYTF.

The rearrangement links TRBV9 to TRBJ1-1, with D tentatively TRBD1 (6 bases). Trimming left V 3 bases short and J 1 base short, with 13 bases between. Germline loops: CDR1 SGDLS, CDR2 YYNGEE. The CDR3 has 15 residues. This chain's CDR3 is CASSEGHASNTEAFF. As DNA, the CDR3 is TGTGCCAGCAGCGAGGGACACGCATCGAACACTGAAGCTTTCTTT. Looking up the rest from reference TRBV9 and TRBJ1-1 gives the full variable domain: DSGVTQTPKHLITATGQRVTLRCSPRSGDLSVYWYQQSLDQGLQFLIQYYNGEERAKGNILERFSAQQFPDLHSELNLSSLELGDSALYFCASSEGHASNTEAFFGQGTRLTVV.

Only one count was recorded for this clone. The chain couples TRBV7-2 to TRBJ1-2, with TRBD1 matching over 8 bases. CDR1 is SGHTA, CDR2 FQGNSA, per germline. CDR3 length equals 14 residues. The J segment lost 4 bases and the V segment lost 0 bases, leaving 1 base of the junction unmatched. The CDR3 coding sequence is TGTGCCAGCAGCTTAGCGACAGGGGTCTATGGCTACACCTTC. Protein: CASSLATGVYGYTF.

This rearrangement joins TRBV10-3 to TRBJ2-6, with a tentative D call TRBD1 (5 bases). The CDR3 consists of 16 residues. V gave up 4 bases and J gave up 2 bases, with 12 bases separating them. Looked up from germline, CDR1 is ENHRY and CDR2 is SYGVKD. The CDR3 loop reads CAISVGPRAGANVLTF. The CDR3 DNA reads as TGTGCCATCAGTGTCGGGCCCAGGGCTGGGGCCAACGTCCTGACTTTC.